Listed below are T cell receptor beta chains from one sample, sequenced in a study of blood T cells in healthy people across ages. TCRdb processed the 5' RACE reads anew with MiXCR; each CDR3 protein has one entry. The sample holds about 730,000 distinct CDR3 sequences; around 46% are singletons and the top ten take 20% to 25%. Sequencing was performed on blood. The source of these receptors is a woman aged 55 to 70 in good health. CDR3s include the opening cysteine and the closing phenylalanine or tryptophan. The D gene is left open where the match is weak. Rows may omit the clone size; those that give it use once, few, many or a size class.

CDR3 protein,CDR3 DNA,clone size,J gene,D gene,V gene
CATSIGLAASYEQYF,TGTGCCACCAGCATAGGACTAGCGGCCTCCTACGAGCAGTACTTC,.,TRBJ2-7,TRBD2,TRBV15
CASSQGPGGGGEQFF,TGTGCCAGCAGCCAAGGGCCCGGCGGGGGGGGAGAGCAGTTCTTC,.,TRBJ2-1,TRBD2,TRBV4-2
CASSLFGGDYLGETQYF,TGTGCCAGCAGTTTATTTGGGGGGGACTACCTTGGAGAGACCCAGTACTTC,.,TRBJ2-5,TRBD2,TRBV27
CASRQLDRETQYF,TGCGCCAGCAGACAGCTGGACCGAGAGACCCAGTACTTC,few,TRBJ2-5,.,TRBV5-1
CASSLFYGGYTF,TGTGCCAGCAGCTTGTTTTACGGGGGCTACACCTTC,few,TRBJ1-2,.,TRBV5-6
CASSYREGGEAFF,TGTGCCAGCAGTTACCGAGAAGGTGGTGAAGCTTTCTTT,few,TRBJ1-1,.,TRBV6-2/TRBV6-3
CASSGTSFDEQFF,TGCGCCAGCAGCGGGACTAGTTTCGATGAGCAGTTCTTC,once,TRBJ2-1,TRBD2,TRBV5-1
CASSEGRWGYNEQYF,TGTGCCAGCAGTGAAGGGCGGTGGGGGTACAATGAGCAGTACTTC,.,TRBJ2-7,.,TRBV6-1
CAISESGVPHGYTF,TGTGCCATCAGTGAGTCCGGGGTCCCCCATGGCTACACCTTC,few,TRBJ1-2,.,TRBV10-3
CASSLEQSSTDTQYF,TGCGCCAGCAGCTTGGAACAGTCCAGCACAGATACGCAGTATTTT,.,TRBJ2-3,.,TRBV5-1
CASSQHTTPLETQYF,TGTGCCAGCAGCCAACACACTACCCCGTTGGAGACCCAGTACTTC,few,TRBJ2-5,.,TRBV3-1
CASSLQGANNQPQHF,TGTGCCAGCAGTTTGCAGGGGGCGAACAATCAGCCCCAGCATTTT,.,TRBJ1-5,TRBD1,TRBV28
CASSWGADQPQHF,TGTGCCAGCAGTTGGGGTGCCGATCAGCCCCAGCATTTT,.,TRBJ1-5,.,TRBV7-9
CASSPAGVGTDTQYF,TGTGCCAGCAGCCCAGCGGGAGTCGGAACAGATACGCAGTATTTT,few,TRBJ2-3,TRBD2,TRBV7-8
CSAPQTKGALEQYF,TGCAGTGCTCCTCAAACGAAGGGGGCTCTCGAGCAGTACTTC,few,TRBJ2-7,TRBD1,TRBV20-1
CASSLAGQDLSKGYTF,TGTGCCAGCAGCTTAGCTGGACAGGATCTTTCGAAAGGCTACACCTTC,.,TRBJ1-2,TRBD1,TRBV7-9
CAWVAGGIQETQYF,TGTGCCTGGGTCGCCGGGGGGATCCAAGAGACCCAGTACTTC,.,TRBJ2-5,TRBD2,TRBV30
CASSHPQGRTPTEAFF,TGTGCCAGCAGTCACCCACAGGGGCGGACCCCCACTGAAGCTTTCTTT,few,TRBJ1-1,TRBD1,TRBV6-5
CASSQDWASAYNEQFF,TGTGCCAGCAGCCAAGATTGGGCTAGCGCTTACAATGAGCAGTTCTTC,.,TRBJ2-1,.,TRBV3-1
CASSYSPSRMGNSPLHF,TGTGCCAGCAGTTACTCCCCTTCAAGGATGGGTAATTCACCCCTCCACTTT,.,TRBJ1-6,.,TRBV6-6
CAISESNEEETQYF,TGTGCCATCAGTGAGTCGAACGAGGAAGAGACCCAGTACTTC,.,TRBJ2-5,.,TRBV10-3
CASSLAAPGGGYTF,TGTGCCAGCAGCTTAGCGGCCCCAGGGGGTGGCTACACCTTC,.,TRBJ1-2,TRBD1,TRBV7-2
CSAKEAGPNTEAFF,TGCAGTGCTAAGGAGGCAGGGCCAAACACTGAAGCTTTCTTT,.,TRBJ1-1,.,TRBV20-1
CASSYGQAMGYTF,TGTGCCAGCAGCTACGGACAGGCGATGGGCTACACCTTC,few,TRBJ1-2,TRBD1,TRBV12-3/TRBV12-4
CASSLKIGGADTQYF,TGCGCCAGCAGCTTGAAGATAGGGGGGGCAGATACGCAGTATTTT,.,TRBJ2-3,.,TRBV5-1
CASLPSGGPSSYNGQFF,TGTGCCAGCCTACCGTCGGGGGGTCCGAGCTCCTACAATGGGCAGTTCTTC,.,TRBJ2-1,TRBD2,TRBV12-3/TRBV12-4
CASSLRGSNNEQFF,TGTGCCAGCAGTTTGAGGGGGAGCAACAATGAGCAGTTCTTC,few,TRBJ2-1,.,TRBV12-3/TRBV12-4
CSTGLAGGLNEQFF,TGCAGCACCGGACTAGCGGGGGGGCTTAATGAGCAGTTCTTC,many,TRBJ2-1,TRBD2,TRBV29-1
CASSRTTSVNQPQHF,TGTGCCAGCAGTCGTACGACGAGTGTAAATCAGCCCCAGCATTTT,once,TRBJ1-5,.,TRBV27
CATSRDQVGYQPQHF,TGTGCCACCAGCAGAGATCAAGTGGGTTATCAGCCCCAGCATTTT,.,TRBJ1-5,.,TRBV15
CASSLDWGTGAYEQYF,TGTGCCAGCAGCTTAGATTGGGGGACAGGGGCCTACGAGCAGTACTTC,few,TRBJ2-7,TRBD1,TRBV7-9
CASGGALYNEQFF,TGTGCCAGCGGCGGGGCCCTATACAATGAGCAGTTCTTC,.,TRBJ2-1,.,TRBV6-2/TRBV6-3
CASSSPSLSSYEQYF,TGTGCCAGCAGCTCCCCCAGCCTTAGCTCCTACGAGCAGTACTTC,many,TRBJ2-7,.,TRBV6-6
CASSFLAGQTNEKLFF,TGCGCCAGCAGCTTCCTAGCCGGACAGACTAATGAAAAACTGTTTTTT,few,TRBJ1-4,.,TRBV5-1
CASSPPGSSPLHF,TGTGCCAGCAGCCCCCCTGGGAGCTCACCCCTCCACTTT,.,TRBJ1-6,.,TRBV13
CASSLNRGLGYTF,TGTGCCAGCAGTTTAAACAGGGGGTTGGGCTACACCTTC,.,TRBJ1-2,TRBD1,TRBV27
CASSYEAGNSYEQYF,TGTGCCAGCAGTTACGAGGCTGGGAACTCCTACGAGCAGTACTTC,.,TRBJ2-7,.,TRBV6-6
CASSIRDRGSIGSKNIQYF,TGTGCCAGCAGTATCCGGGACAGGGGGTCTATTGGGTCCAAAAACATTCAGTACTTC,once,TRBJ2-4,TRBD1,TRBV28
CASSLAGGTGFKVYGYTF,TGCGCCAGCAGCTTGGCTGGCGGGACAGGGTTCAAGGTCTATGGCTACACCTTC,few,TRBJ1-2,TRBD1,TRBV5-1
CTSSPGHSYEQYF,TGTACCAGCAGCCCGGGACACTCCTACGAGCAGTACTTC,.,TRBJ2-7,.,TRBV7-2
CASSQGRHDYGYTF,TGTGCCAGCTCCCAAGGGCGGCATGACTATGGCTACACCTTC,once,TRBJ1-2,.,TRBV3-1
CAISSTDYGYTF,TGTGCCATCAGTTCGACAGACTATGGCTACACCTTC,many,TRBJ1-2,.,TRBV10-3
CASSESKGQGDEKLFF,TGTGCCAGCAGTGAATCAAAGGGGCAGGGAGATGAAAAACTGTTTTTT,few,TRBJ1-4,.,TRBV6-1
CSATFGAYSNQPQHF,TGCAGTGCCACTTTTGGGGCCTATAGCAATCAGCCCCAGCATTTT,few,TRBJ1-5,.,TRBV20-1
CASSYSLPPDIYNEQFF,TGTGCCAGCAGTTACTCTCTGCCTCCGGACATATACAATGAGCAGTTCTTC,few,TRBJ2-1,.,TRBV6-5
CSASGSETQYF,TGCAGTGCTAGTGGGTCCGAGACCCAGTACTTC,many,TRBJ2-5,.,TRBV20-1
CASSLTIGSGDTQYF,TGTGCCAGCAGTTTAACTATTGGGTCGGGAGATACGCAGTATTTT,.,TRBJ2-3,.,TRBV28
CSVEDYWTASGANVLTF,TGCAGCGTTGAAGATTACTGGACAGCCTCTGGGGCCAACGTCCTGACTTTC,.,TRBJ2-6,.,TRBV29-1
CSAPETSGRAPITYEQYF,TGCAGTGCTCCGGAGACTAGCGGGAGGGCCCCAATTACCTACGAGCAGTACTTC,.,TRBJ2-7,TRBD2,TRBV20-1
CSVERDRRNAEAFF,TGCAGCGTTGAACGGGACAGGCGGAACGCTGAAGCTTTCTTT,.,TRBJ1-1,TRBD1,TRBV29-1
CASSASRGPYEQYF,TGTGCCAGCAGCGCCTCCAGGGGCCCCTACGAGCAGTACTTC,few,TRBJ2-7,.,TRBV3-1
CASSQGPSGETQYF,TGTGCCAGCAGCCAGGGCCCTAGCGGGGAGACCCAGTACTTC,once,TRBJ2-5,TRBD2,TRBV7-2
CSVRPIEGDSNYGYTF,TGCAGCGTTCGACCCATTGAGGGGGATTCCAACTATGGCTACACCTTC,.,TRBJ1-2,.,TRBV29-1
CSATTDLLALITDTQYF,TGCAGTGCTACCACCGACTTACTAGCGCTGATCACAGATACGCAGTATTTT,.,TRBJ2-3,TRBD2,TRBV20-1